This T cell receptor (beta chain) was identified in a study of OX40 agonist ivuxolimab in advanced cancers. Notes on the research overall: Ivuxolimab, which targeted the costimulatory receptor OX40 (CD134), was an agonistic, fully human IgG2 monoclonal antibody. Intravenous ivuxolimab was administered to patients every 2 weeks at six dose levels: 0.01, 0.1, 0.3, 1.5, 3 and 10 mg/kg. Partial responses were achieved by three dose-escalation patients, of whom one had hepatocellular carcinoma and two had cutaneous melanoma. Peripheral TCRbeta sequencing was intended to test whether TCR sequence diversity was altered and clonal T-cell expansion was caused by ivuxolimab. Of the 50 to 55 patients in dose escalation, 19 had hepatocellular carcinoma, around 15 had melanoma, 9 had renal cell carcinoma and 9 had head and neck cancer. In the dose-escalation cohort, 70% to 85% of patients were male, and the mean age was around 65 years with a range of roughly 20 to 80. The paper describes the monotherapy dose-escalation part (N of about 52 patients) of the phase I trial of ivuxolimab. Patients were allowed to have had prior anti-PD-1, anti-PD-L1 or anti-CTLA-4 therapy, and less than 45% of the dose-escalation patients had previously received checkpoint inhibitors. Broad study findings and their caveats: Low levels of normalized T-cell clonal expansion were also seen in some nonresponding patients. In the 0.1-3.0 mg/kg groups, partial responders were among the patients with the lowest normalized peripheral clonal expansion, particularly in CD8+ T cells. The antigen specificity of the peripheral T cells that underwent clonal expansion was not determined. At doses from 0.1 to 3.0 mg/kg, clonal expansion was seen in both CD4+ and CD8+ blood T cells between baseline and week 6. On average, CD8+ T cells showed more expanded clones than CD4+ T cells after ivuxolimab.

The germline V gene encodes CDR1 SEHNR and CDR2 FQNEAQ (reference sequence). V sheds 4 bases and J sheds 3 bases, leaving 15 bases between their ends. The CDR3 contains 15 residues, cysteine and phenylalanine counted. The sequence is cut down to CDR3 DNA, 45 bases in frame from base 1. The trial excluded patients who had a history of autoimmune disease or were on systemic immunosuppression. In every dose cohort, peripheral blood was drawn for TCR sequencing at baseline, cycle 4 day 1, and cycle 7 day 1. The samples were drawn from a first-in-human, open-label, multicenter phase I dose-escalation trial of ivuxolimab. Adults with locally advanced or metastatic head and neck squamous cell, hepatocellular, melanoma or renal cell carcinoma were enrolled in the trial. Before TCR sequencing, CD4+ T cells and CD8+ T cells from peripheral blood were sorted into separate populations. Comments on this clone: Which antigen it targets is not known. Base qualities are not at hand, and no much larger clone is one base apart.

For sequencing of the TCRbeta CDR3 region, genomic DNA was extracted from the sorted cells. The immunoSEQ Assay was used for sequencing of TCRbeta CDR3 regions. As stored in TCRdb, this immuneACCESS dataset retains in-frame rearrangements with V and J assigned. A fraction of the clones does not appear; measured against another copy, unresolved V genes explain less than half of the discrepancy, and the remainder lacks a known reason. The sample contains 90,000 or so clones, more than 70% of them found a single time. The leading ten clones occupy approximately 4.8% of the sample. Sequencing used CD4+ or CD8+ T cells sorted from blood, obtained in a trial of the OX40 agonist ivuxolimab. Rearrangement joined TRBV7-9 to TRBJ1-1, with TRBD1 as a weak D call on 6 bases. The receptor was derived from an adult with an advanced solid tumor such as melanoma, head and neck, liver or kidney cancer. The nucleotides read TGTGCCAGCAGCTCGCGACAGGCCGTGGACACTGAAGCTTTCTTT. This sequence encodes CASSSRQAVDTEAFF.